This passage covers 27 T cell receptor beta chains from one sample sequenced in a study of early T cells in non-severe SARS-CoV-2 infection. TCRdb reanalysed the 5' RACE reads using MiXCR and keeps one entry per CDR3 protein. This table holds about 64,000 distinct CDR3 sequences, about 4.9% found once. Material for sequencing was whole blood. The receptors originated from an adult who was a healthcare worker with PCR-confirmed SARS-CoV-2 infection or an uninfected control (not recorded which).

In this sample, this clonotype turned up a few times. The chain recombines TRBV27 with TRBJ1-1; D is possibly TRBD1 (5 bases). V was trimmed by 3 bases and J by 0 bases, leaving 8 bases between them. This CDR3 contains 14 residues. Germline V lookup: CDR1 MNHEY, CDR2 SMNVEV (reference sequence). This CDR3 reads CASSFTGLNTEAFF. CDR3 DNA: TGTGCCAGCAGTTTTACGGGACTGAACACTGAAGCTTTCTTT.

This clonotype was seen at least ten times. The chain combines TRBV15 with TRBJ1-2; 11 bases are shared with TRBD1. This CDR3 is 16 amino acids long. With 0 bases clipped from V and 4 bases from J, the junction kept 4 bases outside the gene matches. Germline-derived CDR1 and CDR2 are LNHNV and YYDKDF (reference sequence). Here the CDR3 DNA reads TGTGCCACCAGCAGAGAGGACAGGGGGCTTCTCTATGGCTACACCTTC. Encoded protein: CATSREDRGLLYGYTF.

In its sample, this clonotype was seen many times. The rearrangement links TRBV5-1 to TRBJ2-3, with D uncertain. Trimming took off 4 bases at V and 6 bases at J, with 15 bases between the two ends. CDR3 length: 14 residues. Germline values: CDR1 SGHRS, CDR2 YFSETQ. CDR3 coding DNA: TGCGCCAGCAGCACCATAGCCGACGGGGATACGCAGTATTTT. As protein: CASSTIADGDTQYF.

Ten or more counts support this clonotype. This sequence joins TRBV7-2 and TRBJ1-5; D is unclear. The CDR3 sequence is 16 residues long. Germline V CDR1 and CDR2: SGHTA, FQGNSA. The V and J ends lost 1 base and 3 bases respectively, with 13 bases between them. CDR3 loop: CASSLGAVSLNQPQHF. CDR3 bases: TGTGCCAGCAGCTTAGGGGCCGTCAGTCTCAATCAGCCCCAGCATTTT.

The table lists this clonotype with many counts. The chain is built from TRBV27 and TRBJ1-4; D uncertain. Trimming took 1 base from V and 2 from J, leaving 8 bases between them. The CDR3 is 15 amino acids. Germline V gives CDR1 MNHEY, CDR2 SMNVEV (reference sequence). CDR3 sequence reads: CASSLLTGTNEKLFF. For the CDR3, the DNA is TGTGCCAGCAGTTTATTGACGGGGACTAATGAAAAACTGTTTTTT. The entire variable domain, with the rest obtained from reference TRBV27 and TRBJ1-4, is as follows: EAQVTQNPRYLITVTGKKLTVTCSQNMNHEYMSWYRQDPGLGLRQIYYSMNVEVTDKGDVPEGYKVSRKEKRNFPLILESPSPNQTSLYFCASSLLTGTNEKLFFGSGTQLSVL.

This clonotype was seen ten or more times. The rearrangement links TRBV12-3 or TRBV12-4 to TRBJ2-1, with 7 bases aligning to TRBD1. The CDR3 is 17 amino acids. Unmatched junction bases numbered 10, after V lost 3 bases and J lost 2 bases. CDR3 amino acids: CASSFTGDVMAYNEQFF. The CDR3 DNA sequence: TGTGCCAGCAGTTTCACAGGGGACGTGATGGCCTACAATGAGCAGTTCTTC.

This clonotype showed up just a few times. The chain links TRBV29-1 to TRBJ1-1; 8 bases match TRBD1. Unmatched junction bases numbered 10, after V lost 7 bases and J lost 6 bases. Looked up from germline, CDR1 is SQVTM and CDR2 is ANQGSEA. This CDR3 has 13 residues. CDR3 residues: CSARPGGASEAFF. In DNA form, the CDR3 reads TGCAGCGCTAGGCCAGGGGGCGCCTCTGAAGCTTTCTTT.

There are a few counts of this clonotype. Here the CDR3 reads CSALSPRLATDTQYF. The CDR3 DNA reads as TGCAGTGCCCTCAGTCCGAGACTAGCGACAGATACGCAGTATTTT. The chain couples TRBV20-1 to TRBJ2-3, with 8 bases identical to TRBD2. Germline trimming cut 6 bases from V and 3 bases from J; bases unmatched to any gene: 11. Germline V CDR1 and CDR2: DFQATT, SNEGSKA (reference sequence). The CDR3 is 15 residues long.

This clonotype was detected only a few times. The chain is built from TRBV2 and TRBJ2-3; no definite D call. From germline, CDR1 is SNHLY and CDR2 FYNNEI. This CDR3 has 11 residues. Trimming left V 7 bases short and J 4 bases short, with 6 bases between. CDR3 coding DNA: TGTGCCAGCACCGGAGCAGATACGCAGTATTTT. Protein product: CASTGADTQYF.

This clonotype occurred many times. V usage is TRBV5-1 and J usage is TRBJ2-1; a weak D match, TRBD1 (5 bases). CDR1 and CDR2 (germline): SGHRS, YFSETQ. The CDR3 runs to 12 residues. The ends were cut back, 0 bases at V and 10 bases at J, with 8 bases in the middle. The CDR3: CASSLGKGEQFF. The CDR3, as DNA: TGCGCCAGCAGCTTGGGTAAGGGGGAGCAGTTCTTC.

Ten or more counts support this clonotype. The chain employs TRBV6-5 and TRBJ1-5, with D unclear. The germline CDR1 and CDR2 sequences are MNHEY and SVGAGI. The V and J ends lost 5 bases and 0 bases respectively, with 14 bases between them. The length of the CDR3 is 16 residues. CDR3 bases: TGTGCCAGCAGTCAAACGCAGTATTATAGCAATCAGCCCCAGCATTTT. Its translation is CASSQTQYYSNQPQHF.

This clonotype was found many times. V usage is TRBV12-3 or TRBV12-4 and J usage is TRBJ1-2; D uncertain. Trimming left V 4 bases short and J 8 bases short, with 17 bases between. The CDR3 sequence is 14 residues long. The CDR3 loop reads CASSSPGRNGGYTF. For the CDR3, the DNA is TGTGCCAGCAGTTCCCCGGGGAGGAACGGGGGCTACACCTTC.

The chain has TRBV5-1 and TRBJ2-7; TRBD1 is a possible D gene (7 bases). The V and J ends lost 5 bases and 0 bases respectively, with 21 bases between them. Per germline, CDR1 SGHRS and CDR2 YFSETQ. The CDR3 has 17 residues. The CDR3 loop reads CASSNIPAGQTSYEQYF. CDR3 DNA: TGCGCCAGCAGTAATATCCCTGCGGGACAGACCTCCTACGAGCAGTACTTC.

The J gene is TRBJ1-2, the V gene TRBV6-6; D may be TRBD1 (6 bases). Trimming left V 5 bases short and J 7 bases short, with 17 bases between. Germline loops: CDR1 MNHNY, CDR2 SVGAGI (reference sequence). There are 14 residues in the CDR3. The CDR3 here is CASSKAGTYPGYTF. DNA of the CDR3: TGTGCCAGCAGTAAAGCCGGGACATACCCTGGCTACACCTTC.

The sample holds a few counts of this clonotype. The chain employs TRBV7-9 and TRBJ1-1; D uncertain. CDR3 size: 15 residues. In germline, CDR1 is SEHNR, CDR2 FQNEAQ (reference sequence). Trimming took 2 bases from V and 0 from J, leaving 10 bases between them. The CDR3 coding sequence is TGTGCCAGCAGCTTATTTAGTTCCCTGAACACTGAAGCTTTCTTT. It encodes CASSLFSSLNTEAFF.

V and J are TRBV20-1 and TRBJ2-3; 9 bases align to TRBD2. CDR3 length equals 14 residues. CDR1 DFQATT and CDR2 SNEGSKA come from the germline V gene (reference sequence). Trimming removed 1 base from V and 5 bases from J; junction bases left unmatched: 4. The CDR3 nucleotides read TGCAGTGCTAGAGCCCCGACTAGCGGAGATACGCAGTATTTT. This translates into CSARAPTSGDTQYF.

This clonotype was detected many times. CDR3: CSARREAYEQYF. The DNA for the CDR3 is TGCAGTGCAAGGCGAGAGGCCTACGAGCAGTACTTC. V is TRBV20-1 and J is TRBJ2-7, with D hard to call. V lost 6 bases to trimming and J lost 2 bases, with 11 bases between them. This CDR3 spans 12 amino acids. Germline CDR1 reads DFQATT; CDR2 reads SNEGSKA (reference sequence).

The chain carries TRBV29-1 and TRBJ2-2, with 10 bases that match TRBD1. The CDR3 covers 13 residues. V gave up 3 bases and J gave up 8 bases; unmatched junction bases: 3. Germline loops: CDR1 SQVTM, CDR2 ANQGSEA. CDR3 sequence (DNA): TGCAGCGTTGAGACAGGGGGCGCGGGGGAGCTGTTTTTT. It yields the protein CSVETGGAGELFF.

This clonotype was recorded at least ten times. The V call is TRBV20-1, the J call TRBJ2-7; D is unclear. This CDR3 is built from 12 residues. V gave up 0 bases and J gave up 3 bases, with 6 bases separating them. CDR1 DFQATT and CDR2 SNEGSKA come from the germline V gene (reference sequence). CDR3 in DNA: TGCAGTGCTAGAGATCAAGTCTACGAGCAGTACTTC. Its translation is CSARDQVYEQYF.

This clonotype was observed many times. The V call is TRBV20-1, the J call TRBJ2-1; 16 bases match TRBD2. The CDR3 is made up of 15 amino acids. Germline V lookup: CDR1 DFQATT, CDR2 SNEGSKA (reference sequence). The J segment lost 9 bases and the V segment lost 5 bases, leaving 7 bases of the junction unmatched. Written as DNA, the CDR3 is TGCAGTGCTCAGGCGGGGACTAGCGGGAGGGGTGAGCAGTTCTTC. It yields the protein CSAQAGTSGRGEQFF.

This clonotype was seen many times. The V and J genes are TRBV14 and TRBJ2-5; D may be TRBD1 (5 bases). Per germline, CDR1 SGHDN and CDR2 FVKESK. The CDR3 extends over 15 amino acids. Trimming stripped 2 bases from V and 3 bases from J, with 13 bases between. DNA for the CDR3: TGTGCCAGCAGCCAATGGGGCTTAGGCGAAGAGACCCAGTACTTC. Protein: CASSQWGLGEETQYF.

In its sample, this clonotype was seen a few times. The chain has TRBV10-3 and TRBJ1-1, with D perhaps TRBD1 (5 bases). Trimming took off 11 bases at V and 1 base at J, with 11 bases between the two ends. The germline V gene has CDR1 ENHRY and CDR2 SYGVKD. The CDR3 spans 12 residues. This CDR3 is CAGRTGNTEAFF. The CDR3 DNA sequence: TGTGCCGGAAGAACAGGGAACACTGAAGCTTTCTTT.

The table lists this clonotype with many counts. The V call is TRBV5-1, the J call TRBJ2-5; TRBD2 matches 16 bases. The germline V gene encodes CDR1 SGHRS and CDR2 YFSETQ. V lost 0 bases and J lost 5; bases outside the gene matches: 4. The length of the CDR3 is 17 residues. The CDR3 spells CASSLEKGLAGGETQYF. The CDR3 nucleotides read TGCGCCAGCAGCTTGGAAAAGGGACTAGCGGGAGGGGAGACCCAGTACTTC.

At least ten counts were recorded for this clonotype. CDR3 bases: TGCAGTGCTGGATGGAACACTGAAGCTTTCTTT. Translation: CSAGWNTEAFF. J is TRBJ1-1 and V is TRBV20-1; no firm D call. Germline-derived CDR1 and CDR2 are DFQATT and SNEGSKA (reference sequence). CDR3 length: 11 residues. Trimming pared 5 bases from V and 1 base from J, leaving 5 bases between.

This clonotype was counted at least ten times. This chain uses TRBV6-5 with TRBJ1-3, with TRBD1 identical over 7 bases. The germline gives CDR1 MNHEY, CDR2 SVGAGI. After removal of 7 bases from V and 4 bases from J, the junction contained 10 bases not matched to a gene. This CDR3 is built from 15 residues. The CDR3 here is CASNRQGNSGNTIYF. The DNA for the CDR3 is TGTGCCAGCAATCGACAGGGAAACTCAGGAAACACCATATATTTT.

This clonotype was observed many times. At one end, the junction sequence differs from germline, possibly due to a read error. This rearrangement joins TRBV7-3 to TRBJ1-6; 7 positions match TRBD1. CDR3 length: 14 residues. Germline CDR1 SGHTA, CDR2 FQGTGA. The CDR3 spells CASSLTGDNSPLHF. The CDR3 coding sequence is TGTGCCAGCAGCCTAACAGGGGATAATTCACCCCTCCACTTT. The variable domain in full, with the rest retrieved from reference TRBV7-3 and TRBJ1-6, is GAGVSQTPSNKVTEKGKYVELRCDPISGHTALYWYRQSLGQGPEFLIYFQGTGAADDSGLPNDRFFAVRPEGSVSTLKIQRTERGDSAVYLCASSLTGDNSPLHFGNGTRLTVT.

This clonotype showed up many times. V usage is TRBV7-9 and J usage is TRBJ2-7; 7 positions agree with TRBD2. Germline V lookup: CDR1 SEHNR, CDR2 FQNEAQ (reference sequence). Trimming at V came to 1 base and at J to 5 bases, leaving 8 bases not matched to a gene. The CDR3 sequence is 15 residues long. CDR3 coding DNA: TGTGCCAGCAGCTTAGGGCCCGGGACTAAGCACGAGCAGTACTTC. The encoded protein is CASSLGPGTKHEQYF.